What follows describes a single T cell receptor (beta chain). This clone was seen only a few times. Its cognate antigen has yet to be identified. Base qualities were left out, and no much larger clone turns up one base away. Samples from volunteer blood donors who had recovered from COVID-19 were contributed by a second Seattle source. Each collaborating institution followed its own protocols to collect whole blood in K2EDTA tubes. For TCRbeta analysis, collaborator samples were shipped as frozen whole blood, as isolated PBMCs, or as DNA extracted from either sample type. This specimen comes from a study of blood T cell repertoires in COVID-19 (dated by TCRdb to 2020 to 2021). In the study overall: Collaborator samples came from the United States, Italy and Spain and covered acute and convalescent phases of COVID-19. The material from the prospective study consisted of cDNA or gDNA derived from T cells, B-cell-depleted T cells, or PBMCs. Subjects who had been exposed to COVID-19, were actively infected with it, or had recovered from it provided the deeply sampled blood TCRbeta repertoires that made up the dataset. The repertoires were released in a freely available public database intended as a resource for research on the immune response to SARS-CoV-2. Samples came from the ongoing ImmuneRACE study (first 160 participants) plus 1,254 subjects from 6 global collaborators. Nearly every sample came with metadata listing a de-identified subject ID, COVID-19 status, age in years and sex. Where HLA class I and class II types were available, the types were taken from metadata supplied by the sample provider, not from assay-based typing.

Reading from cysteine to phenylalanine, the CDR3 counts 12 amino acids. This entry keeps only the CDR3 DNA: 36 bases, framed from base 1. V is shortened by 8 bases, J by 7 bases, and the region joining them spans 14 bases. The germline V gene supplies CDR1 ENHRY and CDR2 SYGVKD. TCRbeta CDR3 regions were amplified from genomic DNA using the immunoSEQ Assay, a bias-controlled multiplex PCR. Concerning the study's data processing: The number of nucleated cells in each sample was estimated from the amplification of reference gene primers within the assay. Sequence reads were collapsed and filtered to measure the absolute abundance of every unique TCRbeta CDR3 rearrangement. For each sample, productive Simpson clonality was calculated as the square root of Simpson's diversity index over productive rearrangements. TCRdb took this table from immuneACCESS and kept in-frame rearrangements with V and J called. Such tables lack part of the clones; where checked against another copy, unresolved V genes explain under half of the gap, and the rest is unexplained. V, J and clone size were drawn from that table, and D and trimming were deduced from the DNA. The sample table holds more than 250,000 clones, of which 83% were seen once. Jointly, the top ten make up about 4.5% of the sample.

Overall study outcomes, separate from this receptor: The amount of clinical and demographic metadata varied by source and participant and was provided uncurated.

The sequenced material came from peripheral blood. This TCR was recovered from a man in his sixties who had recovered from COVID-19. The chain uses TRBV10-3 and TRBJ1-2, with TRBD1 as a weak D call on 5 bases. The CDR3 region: CAISGRVGGYTF. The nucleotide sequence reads TGTGCCATCTCGGGCAGGGTTGGTGGCTACACCTTC.